This TCR beta chain was identified during a study of shared clonotypes between healthy human individuals. Germline V lookup: CDR1 SGHRS, CDR2 YFSETQ. The CDR3 runs to 15 residues. The J segment lost 13 bases and the V segment lost 0 bases, leaving 9 bases of the junction unmatched. Sequencing was performed with immunoSEQ multiplex PCR; in TCRdb, only in-frame clones are kept and a portion is missing. This table has about 1 million clones, about 74% appearing once. The donors, all of them Caucasian adults, lived in Nashville, Tennessee. This chain connects TRBV5-1 to TRBJ1-6, with 8 bases that match TRBD1. Sample: memory CD4+ T cells sorted from blood. Subset given: CD45RA-negative fraction. The TCR originated in a man between 18 and 29 years old in good health. The DNA of the CDR3 is TGCGCCAGCAGCTTGGCTGGACAGGGCTTTTCGCCCCTCCACTTT. The encoded protein is CASSLAGQGFSPLHF.